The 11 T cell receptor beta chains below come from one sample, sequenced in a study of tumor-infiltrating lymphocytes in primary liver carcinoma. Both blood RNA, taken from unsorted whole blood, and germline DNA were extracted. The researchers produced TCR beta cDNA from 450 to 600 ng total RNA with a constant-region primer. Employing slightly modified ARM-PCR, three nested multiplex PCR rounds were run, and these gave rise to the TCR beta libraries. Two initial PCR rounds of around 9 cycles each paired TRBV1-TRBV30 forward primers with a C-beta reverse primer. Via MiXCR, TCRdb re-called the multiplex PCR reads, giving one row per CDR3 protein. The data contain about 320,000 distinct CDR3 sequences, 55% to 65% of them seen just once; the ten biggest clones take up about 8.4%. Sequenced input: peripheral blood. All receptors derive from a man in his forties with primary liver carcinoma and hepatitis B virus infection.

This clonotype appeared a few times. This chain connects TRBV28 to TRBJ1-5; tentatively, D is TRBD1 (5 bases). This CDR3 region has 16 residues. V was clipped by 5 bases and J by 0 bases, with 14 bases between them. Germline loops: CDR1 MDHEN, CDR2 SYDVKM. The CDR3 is CASSGANGLSNQPQHF. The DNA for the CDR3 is TGTGCCAGCAGTGGGGCCAACGGGCTTAGCAATCAGCCCCAGCATTTT.

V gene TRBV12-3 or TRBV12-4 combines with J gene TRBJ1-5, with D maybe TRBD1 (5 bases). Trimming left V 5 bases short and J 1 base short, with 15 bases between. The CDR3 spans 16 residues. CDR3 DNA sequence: TGTGCCAGCAGTCCCCCGGAGGGGATGAGCAATCAGCCCCAGCATTTT. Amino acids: CASSPPEGMSNQPQHF.

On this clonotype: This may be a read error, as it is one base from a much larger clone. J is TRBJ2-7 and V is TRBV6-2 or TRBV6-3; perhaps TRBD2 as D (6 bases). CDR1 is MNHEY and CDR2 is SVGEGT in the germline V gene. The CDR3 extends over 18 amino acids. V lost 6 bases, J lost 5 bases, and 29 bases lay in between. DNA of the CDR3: TGTGCCAGCAGCACAGAATTCCGCAGCGGACTGACTAGTCACGAGCAGTACTTC. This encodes CASSTEFRSGLTSHEQYF.

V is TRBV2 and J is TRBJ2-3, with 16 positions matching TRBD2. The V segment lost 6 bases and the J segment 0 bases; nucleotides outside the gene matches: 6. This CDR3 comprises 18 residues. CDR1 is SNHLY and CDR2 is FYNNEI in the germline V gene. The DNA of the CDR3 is TGTGCCAGCAGCGGGGGACTAGCGGGAGGGATTAGCACAGATACGCAGTATTTT. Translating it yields CASSGGLAGGISTDTQYF.

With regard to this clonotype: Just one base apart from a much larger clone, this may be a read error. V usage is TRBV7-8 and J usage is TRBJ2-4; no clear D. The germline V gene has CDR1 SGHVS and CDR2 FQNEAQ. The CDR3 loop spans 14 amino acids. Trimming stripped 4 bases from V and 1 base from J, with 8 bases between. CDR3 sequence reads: CASSSYAAKNIQYF. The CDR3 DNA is TGTGCCAGCAGCTCGTATGCGGCCAAAAACATTCAGTACTTC.

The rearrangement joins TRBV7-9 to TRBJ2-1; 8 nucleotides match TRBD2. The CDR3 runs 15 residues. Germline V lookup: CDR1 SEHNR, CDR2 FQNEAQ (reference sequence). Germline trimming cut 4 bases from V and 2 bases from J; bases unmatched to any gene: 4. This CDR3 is CASSSRREAYNEQFF. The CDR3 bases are TGTGCCAGCAGCTCCCGGCGGGAGGCCTACAATGAGCAGTTCTTC. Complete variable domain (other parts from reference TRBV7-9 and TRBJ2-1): DTGVSQNPRHKITKRGQNVTFRCDPISEHNRLYWYRQTLGQGPEFLTYFQNEAQLEKSRLLSDRFSAERPKGSFSTLEIQRTEQGDSAMYLCASSSRREAYNEQFFGPGTRLTVL.

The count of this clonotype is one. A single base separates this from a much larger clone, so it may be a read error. CDR3 protein: CAWSRASGRADTQYF. Here the CDR3 DNA reads TGTGCCTGGAGTCGGGCTAGCGGGAGGGCAGATACGCAGTATTTT. V is TRBV30 and J is TRBJ2-3; TRBD2 agrees at 12 bases. V lost 2 bases and J lost 4; bases outside the gene matches: 4. Germline V gene data show CDR1 as GTSNPN and CDR2 as SVGIG (reference sequence). The CDR3 contains 15 residues.

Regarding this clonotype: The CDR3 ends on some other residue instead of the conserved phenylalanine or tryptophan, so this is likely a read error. The CDR3 loop is CASTLLAGVDEQYL. The CDR3 DNA follows: TGTGCCAGCACTCTACTAGCGGGAGTCGACGAGCAGTACCTC. This chain joins TRBV6-2 or TRBV6-3 and TRBJ2-7; 11 bases align to TRBD2. J was trimmed by 5 bases and V by 7 bases; bases with no gene match: 7. Germline V gene data show CDR1 as MNHEY and CDR2 as SVGEGT. CDR3 length: 14 residues.

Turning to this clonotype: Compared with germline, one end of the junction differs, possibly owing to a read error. The CDR3 reads CATSPQDATDTQYF. In DNA form, the CDR3 reads TGCGCCACCAGCCCCCAGGACGCCACAGATACGCAGTATTTT. The rearrangement joins TRBV11-2 to TRBJ2-3; D gene uncertain. Germline lookup yields CDR1 SGHAT and CDR2 FQNNGV. CDR3 length: 14 residues.

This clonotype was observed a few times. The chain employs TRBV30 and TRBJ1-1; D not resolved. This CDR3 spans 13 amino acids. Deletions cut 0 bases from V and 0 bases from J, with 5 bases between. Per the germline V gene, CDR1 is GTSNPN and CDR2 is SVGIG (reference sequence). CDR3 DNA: TGTGCCTGGAGTGTACGTATGAACACTGAAGCTTTCTTT. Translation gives CAWSVRMNTEAFF.

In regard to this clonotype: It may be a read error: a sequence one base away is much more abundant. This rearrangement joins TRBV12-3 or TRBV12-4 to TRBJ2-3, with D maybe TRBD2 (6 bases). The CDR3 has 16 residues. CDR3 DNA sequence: TGTGCCAGCACCCCTGGGGTTTCCACTAGCACAGATATGCAGTATTTT. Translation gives CASTPGVSTSTDMQYF.